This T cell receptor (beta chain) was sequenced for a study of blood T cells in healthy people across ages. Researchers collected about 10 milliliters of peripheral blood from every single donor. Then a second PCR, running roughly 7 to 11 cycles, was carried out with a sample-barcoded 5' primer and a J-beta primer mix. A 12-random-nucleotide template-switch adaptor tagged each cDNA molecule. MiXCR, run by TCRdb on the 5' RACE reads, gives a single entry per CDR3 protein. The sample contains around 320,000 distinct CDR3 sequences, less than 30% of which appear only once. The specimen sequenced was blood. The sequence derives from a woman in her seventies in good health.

Here the CDR3 reads CASSALRGIAFF. CDR3 in DNA: TGCGCCAGCAGCGCCTTAAGGGGCATCGCTTTCTTT. The chain uses TRBV5-1 and TRBJ1-1, with a weak D call TRBD1 (5 bases). V was pared by 4 bases and J by 11 bases, with 15 bases between. The CDR3 loop spans 12 amino acids. CDR1 SGHRS and CDR2 YFSETQ come from the germline V gene.